The entry that follows covers one T cell receptor (beta chain) sequence. The target antigen is unknown. Amplification used two nested PCRs: 16 cycles, then around 9 cycles, on TCRalpha/TCRbeta cDNA. TCRdb derives one entry per CDR3 protein from the 5' RACE reads, leaving out DNA. With approximately 400,000 distinct CDR3 sequences in the sample, the ten largest clones hold 2.4%. This record comes from a study of monozygotic twins with inflammatory bowel disease. Overall study results and limits: The existence of one strong signal or clonotype linked to IBD lacked support. Compared with healthy co-twins, IBD patients showed reduced TCRbeta repertoire diversity by inverse Simpson.

Researchers collected approximately 2.5 ml of blood per donor. Germline V gene sequence: CDR1 ENHRY, CDR2 SYGVKD. The CDR3 consists of 13 residues. The V gene is TRBV10-3, the J gene TRBJ2-5; TCRdb reports TRBD1, a call that lacks DNA to check it against. This clonotype was obtained from a human donor with ulcerative colitis or Crohn's disease, or a healthy co-twin of an affected twin (not recorded which). Sequencing used blood. The CDR3 loop reads CAISEGGMETQYF.